This T cell receptor (beta chain) stems from a study of technical replicates of blood from four donors. Measured with immunoSEQ multiplex PCR; TCRdb has only the in-frame clones, and not every one. The table records approximately 74,000 clones, about 87% of them present only once. Trimming removed 5 bases from V and 4 bases from J; junction bases left unmatched: 19. This CDR3 comprises 19 residues. Germline loops: CDR1 SGHTA, CDR2 FQGNSA. Sequencing was carried out using PBMCs. The receptor's source is a human donor in good health. Some clones in this sample may be carry-over from other donors' samples. This sequence joins TRBV7-2 and TRBJ1-1; 10 bases align to TRBD1. The CDR3, as DNA: TGTGCCAGCAGCAAAGCAAGGGGACAGGGGTTCCGGCGGTTCACTGAAGCTTTCTTT. Its translation is CASSKARGQGFRRFTEAFF.